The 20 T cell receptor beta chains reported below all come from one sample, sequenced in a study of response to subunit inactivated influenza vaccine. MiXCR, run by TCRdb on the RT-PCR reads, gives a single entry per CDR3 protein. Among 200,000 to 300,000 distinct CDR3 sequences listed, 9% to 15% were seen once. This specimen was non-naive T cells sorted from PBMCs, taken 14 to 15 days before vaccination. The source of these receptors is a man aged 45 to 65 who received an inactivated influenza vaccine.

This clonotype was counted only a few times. The CDR3 DNA reads as TGTGCCAGCGCCCGGGGGCAAAACGAGCAGTACTTC. This sequence encodes CASARGQNEQYF. J is TRBJ2-7 and V is TRBV12-3 or TRBV12-4; D tentatively fits TRBD1 or TRBD2 (6 bases each). V was clipped by 8 bases and J by 5 bases, with 13 bases between them. This CDR3 is built from 12 residues.

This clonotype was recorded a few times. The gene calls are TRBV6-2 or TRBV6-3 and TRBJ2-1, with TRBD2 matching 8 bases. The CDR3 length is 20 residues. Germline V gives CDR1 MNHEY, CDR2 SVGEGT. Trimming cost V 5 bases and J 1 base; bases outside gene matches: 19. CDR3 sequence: CASSLILAAIPMVSYNEQFF. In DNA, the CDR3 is TGTGCCAGCAGTCTGATACTAGCGGCGATCCCGATGGTTTCCTACAATGAGCAGTTCTTC.

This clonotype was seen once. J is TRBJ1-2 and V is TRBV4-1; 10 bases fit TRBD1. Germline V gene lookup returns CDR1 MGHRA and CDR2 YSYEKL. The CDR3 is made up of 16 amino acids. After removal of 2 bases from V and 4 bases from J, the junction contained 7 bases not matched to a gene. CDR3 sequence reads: CASSQPLTGGSYGYTF. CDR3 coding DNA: TGCGCCAGCAGCCAACCTTTGACAGGGGGCAGCTATGGCTACACCTTC.

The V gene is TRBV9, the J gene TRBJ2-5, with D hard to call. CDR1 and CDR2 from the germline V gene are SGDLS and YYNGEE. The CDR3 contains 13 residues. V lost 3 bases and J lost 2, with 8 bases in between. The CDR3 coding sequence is TGTGCCAGCAGCGGACTCCCTCAAGAGACCCAGTACTTC. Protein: CASSGLPQETQYF.

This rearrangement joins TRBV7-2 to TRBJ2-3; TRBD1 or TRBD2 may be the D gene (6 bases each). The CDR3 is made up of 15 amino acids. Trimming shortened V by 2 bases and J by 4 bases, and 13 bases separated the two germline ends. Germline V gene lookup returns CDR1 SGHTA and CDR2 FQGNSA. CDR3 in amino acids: CASSLRVGGADTQYF. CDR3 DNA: TGTGCCAGCAGCTTACGTGTGGGGGGCGCAGATACGCAGTATTTT.

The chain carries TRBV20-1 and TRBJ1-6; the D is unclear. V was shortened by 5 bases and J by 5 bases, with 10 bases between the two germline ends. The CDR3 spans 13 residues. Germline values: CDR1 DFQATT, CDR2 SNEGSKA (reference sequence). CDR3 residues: CSASDMNNSPLHF. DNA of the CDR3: TGCAGTGCTTCAGACATGAATAATTCACCCCTCCACTTT.

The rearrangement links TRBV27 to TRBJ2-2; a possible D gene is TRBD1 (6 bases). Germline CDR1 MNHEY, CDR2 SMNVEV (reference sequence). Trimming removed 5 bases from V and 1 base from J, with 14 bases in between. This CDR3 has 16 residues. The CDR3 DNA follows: TGTGCCAGCAGTCCTATAGGGGGACAGAACACCGGGGAGCTGTTTTTT. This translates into CASSPIGGQNTGELFF.

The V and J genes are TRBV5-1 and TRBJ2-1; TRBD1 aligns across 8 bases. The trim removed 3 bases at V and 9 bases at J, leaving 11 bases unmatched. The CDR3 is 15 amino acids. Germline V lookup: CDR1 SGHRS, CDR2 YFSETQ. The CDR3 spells CASSSDRVVDGEQFF. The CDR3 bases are TGCGCCAGCAGCTCGGACAGGGTGGTTGATGGTGAGCAGTTCTTC. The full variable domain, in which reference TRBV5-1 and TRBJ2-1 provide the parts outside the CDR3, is KAGVTQTPRYLIKTRGQQVTLSCSPISGHRSVSWYQQTPGQGLQFLFEYFSETQRNKGNFPGRFSGRQFSNSRSEMNVSTLELGDSALYLCASSSDRVVDGEQFFGPGTRLTVL.

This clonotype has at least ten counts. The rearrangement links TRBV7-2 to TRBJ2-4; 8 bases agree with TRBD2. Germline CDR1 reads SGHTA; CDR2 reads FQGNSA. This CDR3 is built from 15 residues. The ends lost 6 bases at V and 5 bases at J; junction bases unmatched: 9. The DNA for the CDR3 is TGTGCCAGCAGACCAGCGGGAGTGGAGGAAAACATTCAGTACTTC. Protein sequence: CASRPAGVEENIQYF.

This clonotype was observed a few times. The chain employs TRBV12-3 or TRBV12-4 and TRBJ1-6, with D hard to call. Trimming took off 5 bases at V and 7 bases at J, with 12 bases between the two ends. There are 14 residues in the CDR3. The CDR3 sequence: CASSGGLPNSPLHF. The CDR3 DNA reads TGTGCCAGCAGTGGCGGACTGCCCAATTCACCCCTCCACTTT.

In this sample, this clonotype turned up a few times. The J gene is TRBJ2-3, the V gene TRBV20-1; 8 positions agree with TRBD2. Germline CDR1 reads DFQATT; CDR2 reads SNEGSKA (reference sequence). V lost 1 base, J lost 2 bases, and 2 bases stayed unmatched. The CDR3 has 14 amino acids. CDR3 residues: CSARAGGITDTQYF. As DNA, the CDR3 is TGCAGTGCTAGAGCGGGAGGGATCACAGATACGCAGTATTTT.

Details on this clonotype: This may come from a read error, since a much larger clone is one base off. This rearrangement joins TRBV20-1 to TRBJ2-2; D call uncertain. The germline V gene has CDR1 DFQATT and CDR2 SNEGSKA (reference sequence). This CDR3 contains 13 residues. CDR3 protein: CSVRHDNNGELFF. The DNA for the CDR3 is TGCAGTGTCCGGCATGATAACAACGGGGAGCTGTTTTTT.

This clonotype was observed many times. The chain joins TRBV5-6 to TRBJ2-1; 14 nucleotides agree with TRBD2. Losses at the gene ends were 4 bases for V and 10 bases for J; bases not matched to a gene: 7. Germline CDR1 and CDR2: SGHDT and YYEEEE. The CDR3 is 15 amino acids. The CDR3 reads CASSRLAGGPGEQFF. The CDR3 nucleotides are TGTGCCAGCAGCCGACTAGCGGGAGGGCCAGGGGAGCAGTTCTTC. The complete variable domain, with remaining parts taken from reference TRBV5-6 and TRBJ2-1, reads DAGVTQSPTHLIKTRGQQVTLRCSPKSGHDTVSWYQQALGQGPQFIFQYYEEEERQRGNFPDRFSGHQFPNYSSELNVNALLLGDSALYLCASSRLAGGPGEQFFGPGTRLTVL.

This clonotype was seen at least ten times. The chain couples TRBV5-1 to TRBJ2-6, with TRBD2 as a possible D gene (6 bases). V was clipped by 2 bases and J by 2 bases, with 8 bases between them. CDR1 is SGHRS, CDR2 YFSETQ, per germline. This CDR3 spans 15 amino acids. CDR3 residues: CASSFGGPGANVLTF. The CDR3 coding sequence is TGCGCCAGCAGCTTCGGAGGGCCTGGGGCCAACGTCCTGACTTTC.

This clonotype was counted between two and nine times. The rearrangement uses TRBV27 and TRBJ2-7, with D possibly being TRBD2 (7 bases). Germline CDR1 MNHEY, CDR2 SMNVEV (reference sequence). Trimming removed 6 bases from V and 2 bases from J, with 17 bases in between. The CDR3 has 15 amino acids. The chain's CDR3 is CASRHQGRGTYEQYF. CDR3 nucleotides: TGTGCCAGCAGGCACCAGGGGCGGGGGACCTACGAGCAGTACTTC.

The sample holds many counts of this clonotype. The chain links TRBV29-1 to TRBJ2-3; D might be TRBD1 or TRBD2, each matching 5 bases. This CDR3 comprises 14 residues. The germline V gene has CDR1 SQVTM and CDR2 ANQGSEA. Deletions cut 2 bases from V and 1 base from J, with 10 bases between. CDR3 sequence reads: CSVETGPRTDTQYF. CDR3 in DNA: TGCAGCGTTGAAACGGGGCCTCGCACAGATACGCAGTATTTT.

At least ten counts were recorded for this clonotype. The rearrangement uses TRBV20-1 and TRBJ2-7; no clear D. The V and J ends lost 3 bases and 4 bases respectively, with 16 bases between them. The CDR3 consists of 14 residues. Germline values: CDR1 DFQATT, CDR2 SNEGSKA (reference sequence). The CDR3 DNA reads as TGCAGTGCTAGTAGGTCGGCGGAGAATTACGAGCAGTACTTC. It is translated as CSASRSAENYEQYF.

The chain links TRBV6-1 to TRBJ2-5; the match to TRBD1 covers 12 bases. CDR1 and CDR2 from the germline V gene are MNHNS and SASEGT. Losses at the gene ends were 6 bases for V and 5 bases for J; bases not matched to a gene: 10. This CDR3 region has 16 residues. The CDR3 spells CASSTLRDRGRETQYF. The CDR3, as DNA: TGTGCCAGCAGCACCCTCCGGGACAGGGGGCGGGAGACCCAGTACTTC.

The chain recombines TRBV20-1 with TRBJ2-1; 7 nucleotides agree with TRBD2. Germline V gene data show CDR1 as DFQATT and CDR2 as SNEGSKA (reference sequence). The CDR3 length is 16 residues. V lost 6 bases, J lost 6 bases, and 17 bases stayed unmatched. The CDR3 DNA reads TGCAGTGCCCCCTCTAGCGGCCCCCAGTCTCGCAATGAGCAGTTCTTC. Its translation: CSAPSSGPQSRNEQFF.

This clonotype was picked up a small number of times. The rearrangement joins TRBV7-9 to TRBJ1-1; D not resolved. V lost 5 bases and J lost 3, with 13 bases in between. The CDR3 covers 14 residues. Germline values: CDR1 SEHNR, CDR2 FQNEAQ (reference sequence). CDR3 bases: TGTGCCAGCAGCATGGCTGTGGGCCACACTGAAGCTTTCTTT. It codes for CASSMAVGHTEAFF.